The rows below give T cell receptor beta chains drawn from one sample of a study of T-cell reconstitution after alpha-beta-depleted transplantation in children. One entry per CDR3 protein results from TCRdb running MiXCR on the PCR reads. The sample lists about 540,000 distinct CDR3 sequences; roughly 27% were seen once. Sequencing used PBMCs, obtained before TCRalphabeta/CD19-depleted stem cell transplant. The receptors derive from a boy younger than two with Wiskott-Aldrich syndrome, due to receive a stem cell transplant. CDR3s include the opening cysteine and the closing phenylalanine or tryptophan. A D gene is named only where the DNA matches it firmly. Clone size appears in some rows only: once, few, many, or a class for an expanded clone.

d_gene | abundance | j_gene | v_gene | CDR3nt | CDR3aa
NA | NA | TRBJ1-1 | TRBV6-1 | TGTGCCAGCAGTGAATGGGGTCATAACACTGAAGCTTTCTTT | CASSEWGHNTEAFF
TRBD2 | NA | TRBJ2-1 | TRBV7-6 | TGTGCCAGCAGCAAAGTGGGTAGGCGGGAGGGTCACAATGAGCAGTTCTTC | CASSKVGRREGHNEQFF
TRBD2 | NA | TRBJ2-3 | TRBV5-1 | TGCGCCAGCAGCTCCCGGGACTATTCGGATACGCAGTATTTT | CASSSRDYSDTQYF
TRBD2 | few | TRBJ2-5 | TRBV9 | TGTGCCAGCAGCAAAGGGGCGGGAGGATCGGAGACCCAGTACTTC | CASSKGAGGSETQYF
NA | NA | TRBJ1-3 | TRBV20-1 | TGCAGTGCTAGAGATGCGGGTGGGAGAAACACCATATATTTT | CSARDAGGRNTIYF
NA | NA | TRBJ2-1 | TRBV5-1 | TGCGCCAGCAGCTTGGATGCTAGTGTTCATGAGCAGTTCTTC | CASSLDASVHEQFF
TRBD2 | NA | TRBJ2-3 | TRBV5-1 | TGCGCCAGCAGCCCGGCCAGGGCGGGAGTACAGTATTTT | CASSPARAGVQYF
NA | NA | TRBJ2-3 | TRBV5-1 | TGCGCCAGCAGCTTTGCCCCGGGATTTCCAGATACGCAGTATTTT | CASSFAPGFPDTQYF
NA | NA | TRBJ2-3 | TRBV5-1 | TGCGCCAGCAGCCCTGGAGGTAACACAGATACGCAGTATTTT | CASSPGGNTDTQYF
TRBD1 | once | TRBJ1-2 | TRBV20-1 | TGCAGTGCTAGAAAGGACAGGTTATATGGCTACACCTTC | CSARKDRLYGYTF
NA | NA | TRBJ1-2 | TRBV12-3/TRBV12-4 | TGTGCCAGCAGTTTTAGCCAGGGGTCGAACTATGGCTACACCTTC | CASSFSQGSNYGYTF
NA | NA | TRBJ2-1 | TRBV5-1 | TGCGCCAGCGACCGAGGGAACGCTCTCTACAATGAGCAGTTCTTC | CASDRGNALYNEQFF
TRBD1 | NA | TRBJ2-5 | TRBV12-3/TRBV12-4 | TGTGCCAGCAGCCCACAGGGGGCTAAAGAGACCCAGTACTTC | CASSPQGAKETQYF
NA | few | TRBJ2-1 | TRBV12-3/TRBV12-4 | TGTGCCAGCAGTTTTGGGCGGGTCAATGAGCAGTTCTTC | CASSFGRVNEQFF
NA | few | TRBJ1-6 | TRBV9 | TGTGCCAGCAGCCTGGGTCCCCGGGCCTCACGTAGTTCACCCCTCCACTTT | CASSLGPRASRSSPLHF
TRBD1 | few | TRBJ2-1 | TRBV12-3/TRBV12-4 | TGTGCCAGCAGCGTGACAGGGGGCAATGAGCAGTTCTTC | CASSVTGGNEQFF
NA | NA | TRBJ2-5 | TRBV5-1 | TGCGCCAGCAGCTTGGGACCGCAAGAAGAGACCCAGTACTTC | CASSLGPQEETQYF
TRBD2 | NA | TRBJ2-3 | TRBV13 | TGTGCCAGCAGTTCTAGGTCAGGACTAGCGCCTACAGATACGCAGTATTTT | CASSSRSGLAPTDTQYF
NA | few | TRBJ1-1 | TRBV20-1 | TGCAGTGCTGGATCGGTCCGGGGGCTTGCAGAAGCTTTCTTT | CSAGSVRGLAEAFF
NA | few | TRBJ1-5 | TRBV7-2 | TGTGCCAGCAGCTTATTCCAGGCTAGCAATCAGCCCCAGCATTTT | CASSLFQASNQPQHF
NA | NA | TRBJ2-5 | TRBV7-2 | TGTGCCAGCACCAAGCCCCGGGAGTTAGAGACCCAGTACTTC | CASTKPRELETQYF
NA | NA | TRBJ1-1 | TRBV29-1 | TGCAGCGGGGAGGACTCTCCAAACACTGAAGCTTTCTTT | CSGEDSPNTEAFF
TRBD2 | few | TRBJ2-1 | TRBV5-1 | TGCGCCAGCAGCTTGGTGGGGGGGGTCACGCACAATGAGCAGTTCTTC | CASSLVGGVTHNEQFF
NA | NA | TRBJ2-7 | TRBV11-2 | TGTGCCAGCAGCTTATCTCAGCTTTACGAGCAGTACTTC | CASSLSQLYEQYF
NA | NA | TRBJ2-2 | TRBV3-1 | TGTGCCAGCAGCCCAATCCCCAACACCGGGGAGCTGTTTTTT | CASSPIPNTGELFF
TRBD2 | few | TRBJ2-5 | TRBV5-1 | TGCGCCAGCAGCTCGCTAGGGGAGGGCCGAGAGACCCAGTACTTC | CASSSLGEGRETQYF
NA | NA | TRBJ2-7 | TRBV5-1 | TGCGCCAGCAGCATAGTACAGCTTTTCGACGAGCAGTACTTC | CASSIVQLFDEQYF
NA | NA | TRBJ2-1 | TRBV12-3/TRBV12-4 | TGTGCCAGCACCCCGGGGGTCGCGGAGTACAATGAGCAGTTCTTC | CASTPGVAEYNEQFF
TRBD1 | NA | TRBJ2-2 | TRBV5-5 | TGTGCCAGCAGCCTGACAGGGCGGTTTATCACCGGGGAGCTGTTTTTT | CASSLTGRFITGELFF
NA | NA | TRBJ1-2 | TRBV6-6 | TGTGCCAGCACTCTCACGGGACTCGGCTACACCTTC | CASTLTGLGYTF
NA | NA | TRBJ2-2 | TRBV6-1 | TGTGCCACCAGACTTAGGGGCACCGGGGAGCTGTTTTTT | CATRLRGTGELFF
NA | few | TRBJ1-6 | TRBV20-1 | TGCAGTGCTAGCCGGGAGACCTATAATTCACCCCTCCACTTT | CSASRETYNSPLHF
NA | NA | TRBJ2-7 | TRBV11-2 | TGTGCCAGCAGCTTAGATCAACCCGAGCAGTACTTC | CASSLDQPEQYF
TRBD1 | few | TRBJ2-5 | TRBV29-1 | TGCAGCGGGTACCACGGGACAGGCCCCACGCAGACCCAGTACTTC | CSGYHGTGPTQTQYF
NA | NA | TRBJ2-1 | TRBV24-1 | TGTGCCACCAGTGATTTAGATGTTAATGAGCAGTTCTTC | CATSDLDVNEQFF
NA | few | TRBJ2-5 | TRBV28 | TGTGCCAGCAGTTTTGGAGGGGGAGGGCCTGGGACCCAGTACTTC | CASSFGGGGPGTQYF
TRBD1 | NA | TRBJ1-2 | TRBV5-1 | TGCGCCAGCAGCTTGGCTGACAGGGTCTATGGCTACACCTTC | CASSLADRVYGYTF
TRBD2 | few | TRBJ2-7 | TRBV5-5 | TGTGCCAGCAGCCCGACTAGCGGGACCATGAGCTCCTACGAGCAGTACTTC | CASSPTSGTMSSYEQYF
NA | NA | TRBJ2-3 | TRBV10-3 | TGTGCCATCAGTGAGTCGTTGGCGTATACGCAGTATTTT | CAISESLAYTQYF
TRBD2 | few | TRBJ2-2 | TRBV5-1 | TGCGCCAGCAGCTTTGTGGTGGGAGGGCCGATCACCGGGGAGCTGTTTTTT | CASSFVVGGPITGELFF
TRBD2 | few | TRBJ2-3 | TRBV19 | TGTGCCACCAGTAGGCCACTAGCGGAGGGCACAGATACGCAGTATTTT | CATSRPLAEGTDTQYF
NA | few | TRBJ1-5 | TRBV5-5 | TGTGCCAGCAGCTTGTCCCTTATCCGGGGCAATCAGCCCCAGCATTTT | CASSLSLIRGNQPQHF